The sample holds a few counts of the clone carrying this T cell receptor (beta chain). Antigen unknown. A second roughly 6 to 11 cycle PCR used barcoded and J-beta primers. TCRdb analysed the 5' RACE reads with MiXCR anew, one entry per CDR3 protein. This table has some 1,500,000 distinct CDR3 sequences, approximately 43% appearing once. These data belong to a study of blood T cells in healthy people across ages. Findings and limits, study-wide: Samples with more naive T cells showed higher observed beta diversity. Investigators treated diversity estimates from one million T cells as underestimates. Getting older went along with TCR beta diversity per million T cells dropping roughly linearly. Long-lived and aged donors differed, with more naive CD4+ cells and higher diversity in the long-lived.

V gave up 0 bases and J gave up 3 bases; unmatched junction bases: 5. The CDR3 runs 16 residues. Germline V gene lookup returns CDR1 LGHNA and CDR2 YSLEER. Source material: blood. The genes are TRBV4-3 and TRBJ2-7; 10 bases line up with TRBD1. This receptor was obtained from a woman aged 18-29 years in good health. CDR3 in amino acids: CASSQDLGQGHYEQYF. The CDR3 DNA follows: TGCGCCAGCAGCCAAGATTTGGGACAGGGGCACTACGAGCAGTACTTC.